The 15 T cell receptor beta chains below were found in one sample sequenced in a study of T cells after yellow fever vaccination. TCRdb analysed the 5' RACE reads with MiXCR anew, one entry per CDR3 protein. Of roughly 250,000 distinct CDR3 sequences listed, approximately 12% are singletons. Material: CD4+ T cells sorted from PBMCs, obtained 45 days after the yellow fever booster vaccination. These receptors all stem from a man aged 30 to 45 who received the YFV17D yellow fever vaccine.

This clonotype came up a few times. The chain combines TRBV7-2 with TRBJ2-7; a possible D gene is TRBD2 (5 bases). Germline V gene sequence: CDR1 SGHTA, CDR2 FQGNSA. V shed 3 bases and J shed 2 bases, with 11 bases lying between them. This CDR3 is 14 amino acids long. The CDR3 nucleotides are TGTGCCAGCAGCTTCAGGACTGCCCCCTACGAGCAGTACTTC. Its protein is CASSFRTAPYEQYF.

This clonotype showed up just a few times. The V call is TRBV12-3 or TRBV12-4, the J call TRBJ2-7; TRBD2 matches 9 bases. The CDR3 is 17 residues long. V shed 0 bases and J 3 bases; nucleotides not matched to a gene: 9. The DNA for the CDR3 is TGTGCCAGCAGTTTAGCTCTCTCGGCTAGCGGGAACTACGAGCAGTACTTC. Protein: CASSLALSASGNYEQYF.

This clonotype was detected ten times or more. This chain connects TRBV5-1 to TRBJ2-2, with 7 bases identical to TRBD1. The J segment lost 5 bases and the V segment lost 4 bases, leaving 8 bases of the junction unmatched. In germline, CDR1 is SGHRS, CDR2 YFSETQ. The CDR3 has 15 residues. The CDR3 DNA is TGCGCCAGCAGCGGGGACAGCGTGGGTACCGGGGAGCTGTTTTTT. Its translation: CASSGDSVGTGELFF.

The chain recombines TRBV19 with TRBJ2-1; D gene uncertain. V lost 4 bases and J 9 bases, leaving 19 bases between the germline ends. The germline V gene has CDR1 LNHDA and CDR2 SQIVND (reference sequence). This CDR3 has 15 residues. CDR3 amino acids: CASSNLGSGRSEQFF. The CDR3 DNA reads TGTGCCAGTAGTAACCTAGGTTCAGGACGCAGTGAGCAGTTCTTC.

This clonotype has more than one count but fewer than ten. The chain recombines TRBV9 with TRBJ2-4; D is undetermined. Trimming took 1 base from V and 6 from J, leaving 14 bases between them. Germline lookup yields CDR1 SGDLS and CDR2 YYNGEE. CDR3 length: 15 residues. CDR3 residues: CASSVTGQKGNIQYF. CDR3 nucleotide sequence: TGTGCCAGCAGCGTAACCGGTCAGAAGGGAAACATTCAGTACTTC.

This rearrangement joins TRBV5-6 to TRBJ2-3, with unresolved D. The ends were cut back, 7 bases at V and 1 base at J, with 10 bases in the middle. Germline loops: CDR1 SGHDT, CDR2 YYEEEE. CDR3 size: 13 residues. In nucleotides, the CDR3 is TGTGCCAGCCACCTCGGCCGCACAGATACGCAGTATTTT. Its translation: CASHLGRTDTQYF.

V and J are TRBV19 and TRBJ2-5, with a weak D call TRBD1 (5 bases). Germline V lookup: CDR1 LNHDA, CDR2 SQIVND (reference sequence). The CDR3 extends over 13 amino acids. V was cut by 8 bases and J by 9 bases, with 19 bases left in between. CDR3 in DNA: TGTGCCAGTTCGGACACTCCAAGAGTGGCCCAGTACTTC. It is translated as CASSDTPRVAQYF.

The J gene is TRBJ2-7, the V gene TRBV27; TRBD2 agrees at 14 bases. Germline V gene sequence: CDR1 MNHEY, CDR2 SMNVEV (reference sequence). The J segment lost 6 bases and the V segment lost 5 bases, leaving 6 bases of the junction unmatched. The CDR3 is made up of 15 amino acids. CDR3 DNA: TGTGCCAGCAGTCCGGGACTAGCGGGAGTAGGCGAGCAGTACTTC. It encodes CASSPGLAGVGEQYF.

The J gene is TRBJ2-1, the V gene TRBV5-1, with 12 bases identical to TRBD2. CDR1 SGHRS and CDR2 YFSETQ come from the germline V gene. The CDR3 consists of 16 residues. V shed 4 bases, J shed 10 bases, and the junction held 12 bases outside the gene matches. The chain's CDR3 is CASSHPSGRALGEQFF. The CDR3 DNA reads as TGCGCCAGCAGCCACCCTAGCGGGAGGGCCTTGGGGGAGCAGTTCTTC.

The chain couples TRBV25-1 to TRBJ2-1; D possibly corresponds to TRBD2 (5 bases). Trimming took 5 bases from V and 4 from J, leaving 9 bases between them. Germline CDR1 and CDR2: MGHDK and SYGVNS. This CDR3 region has 13 residues. The CDR3 sequence: CASSSDLYNEQFF. The CDR3, as DNA: TGTGCCAGCAGTTCGGACTTATACAATGAGCAGTTCTTC. Full variable domain (missing parts from reference TRBV25-1 and TRBJ2-1): EADIYQTPRYLVIGTGKKITLECSQTMGHDKMYWYQQDPGMELHLIHYSYGVNSTEKGDLSSESTVSRIRTEHFPLTLESARPSHTSQYLCASSSDLYNEQFFGPGTRLTVL.

In this sample, this clonotype turned up a few times. This chain uses TRBV5-1 with TRBJ2-5; 8 nucleotides align to TRBD2. V dropped 0 bases and J dropped 5; count of bases not matched to a gene: 6. Per the germline V gene, CDR1 is SGHRS and CDR2 is YFSETQ. The length of the CDR3 is 15 residues. Written as DNA, the CDR3 is TGCGCCAGCAGCTTGGCCGGGAGGGCTGATGAGACCCAGTACTTC. It translates to CASSLAGRADETQYF.

This clonotype came up a few times. The genes are TRBV7-9 and TRBJ2-2, with TRBD1 identical over 9 bases. Germline V gene sequence: CDR1 SEHNR, CDR2 FQNEAQ (reference sequence). J lost 5 bases, V lost 4 bases, and 5 bases had no gene match. The CDR3 extends over 15 amino acids. CDR3 protein: CASSSQGAATGELFF. The DNA of the CDR3 is TGTGCCAGCAGCTCACAGGGGGCGGCGACCGGGGAGCTGTTTTTT.

This clonotype was counted a few times. The chain has TRBV2 and TRBJ2-1; D is perhaps TRBD2 (5 bases). The CDR3 contains 13 residues. V lost 5 bases, J lost 13 bases, and 18 bases lay in between. Germline V gene data show CDR1 as SNHLY and CDR2 as FYNNEI. The CDR3 DNA sequence: TGTGCCAGCAGTCGAAGGTCCCCCGGGAATCAGTTCTTC. Translated: CASSRRSPGNQFF.

This sequence joins TRBV9 and TRBJ2-3; D ambiguous. CDR1 and CDR2 from the germline V gene are SGDLS and YYNGEE. V lost 4 bases, J lost 6 bases, and 12 bases lay in between. The length of the CDR3 is 13 residues. The CDR3 spells CASSPQRWDTQYF. The CDR3 coding sequence is TGTGCCAGCAGCCCCCAGAGGTGGGATACGCAGTATTTT.

This clonotype has more than one count but fewer than ten. The rearrangement uses TRBV5-1 and TRBJ1-3; possible D gene TRBD1, 5 bases. CDR3 size: 15 residues. Per the germline V gene, CDR1 is SGHRS and CDR2 is YFSETQ. V lost 2 bases to trimming and J lost 0 bases, with 9 bases between them. The DNA of the CDR3 is TGCGCCAGCAGCTTAATGGGGCACTCTGGAAACACCATATATTTT. Translating it yields CASSLMGHSGNTIYF.